The clone carrying this T cell receptor (beta chain) was recorded once. The table came from immunoSEQ multiplex PCR; TCRdb's copy has only in-frame clones and leaves some out. The sample includes tens of thousands of clones, roughly 84% of them seen just once. These data belong to a study of control samples from healthy donors and cancer patients. Trimming stripped 5 bases from V and 4 bases from J, with 18 bases between. This CDR3 region has 16 residues. CDR1 is LNHDA, CDR2 SQIVND, per germline (reference sequence). The chain employs TRBV19 and TRBJ1-5; maybe TRBD1 (5 bases). Sequences were obtained from PBMCs. This sequence was found in a man in his sixties or seventies with lung cancer. The CDR3 coding sequence is TGTGCCAGTAGTGACCCGGGACGGGCAAGAAATCAGCCCCAGCATTTT. Amino acid sequence: CASSDPGRARNQPQHF.